The 18 T cell receptor beta chains reported below all come from one sample, sequenced in a study of cytomegalovirus exposure and HLA in healthy donors. The assay was immunoSEQ multiplex PCR, and TCRdb's table has in-frame clones only and misses some. The sample consists of some 150,000 clones, 85% to 90% of them appearing once. The sequenced sample consisted of PBMCs. Receptors were obtained from a woman aged 18-29 years in good health and CMV-seropositive.

The V gene is TRBV10-3, the J gene TRBJ1-2; tentatively, D is TRBD1 (6 bases). Per germline, CDR1 ENHRY and CDR2 SYGVKD. This CDR3 is built from 14 residues. V was pared by 1 base and J by 0 bases, with 6 bases between. The CDR3 DNA reads TGTGCCATCAGTGAGTGGGGGCCTAACTATGGCTACACCTTC. This encodes CAISEWGPNYGYTF.

V and J are TRBV18 and TRBJ2-1, with D tentatively TRBD1 (5 bases). Trimming stripped 2 bases from V and 9 bases from J, with 14 bases between. The V gene's germline CDR1 is KGHSH and CDR2 LQKENI. This CDR3 region has 14 residues. CDR3 sequence: CASSPKSGRAEQFF. The CDR3 nucleotides are TGTGCCAGCTCACCAAAGTCGGGCAGGGCTGAGCAGTTCTTC.

The V gene is TRBV11-3, the J gene TRBJ2-1; 8 bases are a match to TRBD1. The V and J ends lost 1 base and 13 bases, in that order; junction bases with no gene match: 9. This CDR3 is 14 amino acids long. CDR1 and CDR2 (germline): SGHNT, YENEEA. CDR3 bases: TGTGCCAGCAGCTTAGTGGGGACAGGACATAATCAGTTCTTC. Amino acid sequence: CASSLVGTGHNQFF.

The chain uses TRBV6-5 and TRBJ1-1; 9 bases are shared with TRBD1. Unmatched junction bases numbered 10, after V lost 3 bases and J lost 11 bases. Germline CDR1 reads MNHEY; CDR2 reads SVGAGI. This CDR3 is built from 14 residues. Here the CDR3 reads CASSYQPGQGEAFF. For the CDR3, the DNA is TGTGCCAGCAGTTATCAACCGGGACAGGGAGAGGCTTTCTTT.

The chain couples TRBV6-4 to TRBJ2-1; 7 bases map to TRBD1. V shed 0 bases and J 8 bases; nucleotides not matched to a gene: 4. CDR3 length equals 14 residues. Germline V CDR1 and CDR2: MRHNA, SNTAGT. CDR3 in DNA: TGTGCCAGCAGTGACTCGATAGGGGGCGATGAGCAGTTCTTC. It yields the protein CASSDSIGGDEQFF.

The chain couples TRBV9 to TRBJ1-2; D ambiguous. V lost 0 bases to trimming and J lost 7 bases, with 7 bases between them. CDR3 size: 12 residues. Germline assignment: CDR1 SGDLS and CDR2 YYNGEE. The CDR3 sequence is CASSVGFGGYTF. CDR3 coding DNA: TGTGCCAGCAGCGTAGGTTTCGGTGGCTACACCTTC.

In this sample, this clone turned up a few times. J is TRBJ1-5 and V is TRBV13; D ambiguous. V was trimmed by 4 bases and J by 7 bases, leaving 14 bases between them. The CDR3 runs to 14 residues. Germline V gene lookup returns CDR1 PRHDT and CDR2 FYEKMQ (reference sequence). The chain's CDR3 is CASSSTRGNQPQHF. The CDR3 nucleotides are TGTGCCAGCAGCTCCACCAGAGGGAACCAGCCCCAGCATTTT.

The V call is TRBV2, the J call TRBJ1-5, with 8 bases matching TRBD1. The CDR3 is made up of 16 amino acids. Germline CDR1 SNHLY, CDR2 FYNNEI. The V segment lost 6 bases and the J segment 4 bases; nucleotides outside the gene matches: 11. The CDR3, as DNA: TGTGCCAGCAGCCCTACTGACAGGGGTGGGAATCAGCCCCAGCATTTT. Translated: CASSPTDRGGNQPQHF.

The CDR3 loop is CSVQAGGGETQYF. The CDR3 DNA follows: TGCAGCGTGCAAGCGGGCGGCGGAGAGACCCAGTACTTC. This rearrangement joins TRBV29-1 to TRBJ2-5; TRBD2 might be the D (6 bases). The V end lost 6 bases, the J end lost 4 bases, and 15 bases lay between the germline ends. CDR1 is SQVTM and CDR2 is ANQGSEA in the germline V gene. The CDR3 extends over 13 amino acids.

The chain carries TRBV10-1 and TRBJ2-5; 11 bases are shared with TRBD2. The CDR3 runs to 17 residues. Germline lookup yields CDR1 WNHNN and CDR2 SYGVQD (reference sequence). Trimming took 0 bases from V and 1 from J; bases not matched to a gene: 4. The CDR3 nucleotides are TGCGCCAGCAGTGAGTCGACTAGCGGGACCCCCCAAGAGACCCAGTACTTC. Translating gives CASSESTSGTPQETQYF.

J is TRBJ2-7 and V is TRBV10-1; TRBD2 aligns across 7 bases. Germline loops: CDR1 WNHNN, CDR2 SYGVQD (reference sequence). The CDR3 consists of 12 residues. With 6 bases clipped from V and 6 bases from J, the junction kept 5 bases outside the gene matches. The CDR3 protein is CASSAASGEQYF. The CDR3 region has the DNA TGCGCCAGCAGCGCCGCTAGCGGCGAGCAGTACTTC.

The chain joins TRBV7-8 to TRBJ1-1; D not resolved. Germline V lookup: CDR1 SGHVS, CDR2 FQNEAQ. Trimming shortened V by 1 base and J by 1 base, and 4 bases separated the two germline ends. The CDR3 is made up of 13 amino acids. The CDR3 loop is CASSLDKNTEAFF. CDR3 nucleotide sequence: TGTGCCAGCAGCTTAGACAAGAACACTGAAGCTTTCTTT.

The chain is built from TRBV28 and TRBJ1-4, with D perhaps TRBD1 (6 bases). CDR1 and CDR2 from the germline V gene are MDHEN and SYDVKM. V lost 7 bases and J lost 5, with 17 bases in between. The CDR3 is made up of 15 amino acids. The CDR3 here is CASIETGTRNEKLFF. DNA for the CDR3: TGTGCCAGCATCGAGACCGGGACAAGGAATGAAAAACTGTTTTTT.

The J gene is TRBJ2-3, the V gene TRBV30, with TRBD2 matching over 9 bases. The trim removed 1 base at V and 8 bases at J, leaving 7 bases unmatched. CDR3 length equals 14 residues. CDR1 GTSNPN and CDR2 SVGIG come from the germline V gene (reference sequence). The CDR3 spells CAWSELAGRGTQYF. The CDR3 nucleotides read TGTGCCTGGAGTGAACTAGCGGGTAGGGGTACGCAGTATTTT.

In this sample, this clone turned up once. This sequence joins TRBV6-6 and TRBJ2-3; D remains unclear. Trimming left V 5 bases short and J 8 bases short, with 20 bases between. The CDR3 has 15 amino acids. CDR1 and CDR2 (germline): MNHNY, SVGAGI (reference sequence). CDR3 nucleotides: TGTGCCAGCAGTAAACTCCGAGCATCGGTGGTTACGCAGTATTTT. It codes for CASSKLRASVVTQYF.

The chain links TRBV27 to TRBJ1-4; 7 nucleotides line up with TRBD1. CDR1 and CDR2 (germline): MNHEY, SMNVEV (reference sequence). With 7 bases clipped from V and 5 bases from J, the junction kept 7 bases outside the gene matches. This CDR3 contains 14 residues. CDR3 DNA sequence: TGTGCCAGCAAACGCGAGACAGGGAATGAAAAACTGTTTTTT. Its protein product is CASKRETGNEKLFF.

This clone was counted between two and nine times. The chain has TRBV4-2 and TRBJ2-7, with 10 bases lining up with TRBD2. The CDR3 has 15 residues. V trimming: 1 base; J trimming: 0 bases; junction bases outside the gene matches: 0. Germline values: CDR1 LGHNA, CDR2 YNFKEQ. The CDR3 sequence: CASSQGLAGSYEQYF. The DNA of the CDR3 is TGTGCCAGCAGCCAAGGACTAGCGGGCTCCTACGAGCAGTACTTC.

V usage is TRBV11-3 and J usage is TRBJ1-1; 10 bases align to TRBD1. The V segment lost 4 bases and the J segment 1 base; nucleotides outside the gene matches: 3. CDR1 SGHNT and CDR2 YENEEA come from the germline V gene. There are 15 residues in the CDR3. Written as DNA, the CDR3 is TGTGCCAGCAGCTCCTGGGACAGGGGGAACACTGAAGCTTTCTTT. Amino acids: CASSSWDRGNTEAFF.